This T cell receptor beta chain originates from a study of CD8 T cells in Susac syndrome (dated by TCRdb to between 2017 and 2020). About the investigation overall: The study used repertoire sequencing to test whether antigen drove CD8+ T cell activation and differentiation in Susac syndrome. CD8+ T cell repertoire clonality was compared between about a dozen healthy donors, about 14 Susac syndrome patients and 15 or so multiple sclerosis patients. Points the paper makes about the study in general: The number of individuals in the TCR sequencing and HLA analysis was recognized as being relatively small.

About this clonotype: It has no known antigen specificity. No much larger clonotype is one base removed from it; base qualities were not supplied.

Peripheral blood CD8+ and CD4+ T cells from healthy donors, Susac syndrome patients and multiple sclerosis patients were profiled by high-throughput TCR beta sequencing. Treatment-naive patients with stable or active relapsing-remitting disease fulfilling revised McDonald criteria were used as multiple sclerosis controls. Bulk CD8+ and CD4+ T cells were purified by magnetic negative isolation, whereas CD8+ TEMRA cells were enriched by FACS. Blood was collected in EDTA tubes and processed within 24 hours, with PBMCs isolated through density gradient centrifugation. PBMCs destined for TCR sequencing were cryopreserved in liquid nitrogen and later thawed in a 37 °C water bath. The sorted or isolated CD4+, CD8+ and CD8+ TEMRA cells reached a purity of at least 90%. Including cysteine and phenylalanine, the CDR3 has 16 amino acids. Only CDR3 DNA remains: 48 bases, in frame from the first base. CDR1 and CDR2 were assigned from the germline V gene as SGHDT and YYEEEE. V is cut by 1 base and J by 4 bases, and the space between the germline ends is 17 bases.

RNA was extracted with the RNeasy kit and roughly 0.45 to 1 ug was reverse transcribed using random hexamers. The immunoSEQ multiplex PCR assay, which covers 54 Vbeta and 13 Jbeta segments, was used to amplify TCR beta CDR3 regions. Bias from PCR amplification was corrected by using a synthetic template baseline for primer optimization and for computational correction. As for how the authors treated the data: Only productive sequences were kept, with reads annotated to V, D and J genes according to IMGT and analyzed in immunoSEQ Analyzer. Clonality was calculated as one minus the Shannon entropy normalized by log2 of the number of productive unique sequences. For each patient and control, public and private clones were evaluated within the 100 most prevalent clones. Susac-specific clones were defined as absent from healthy and MS cohorts, about 1,100 published viral clones and other ImmuneACCESS disease sequences. The raw public reads went through TCRdb reprocessing: fastp at Q25, MiXCR clone calling, in-frame beta chains kept. When rows share a CDR3 protein, they turn into one entry using the most common DNA and genes. The V and J calls and clone size come from TCRdb's table, not from the authors' own analysis. The sample table holds some 140,000 distinct CDR3 sequences, of which around 80% were seen once. Approximately 0.51% of the sample rests with the top ten.

In this chain, TRBV5-6 is recombined with TRBJ2-5, with no D gene named confidently. The TCR sequence derives from a human donor with multiple sclerosis. The source material was CD8+ T cells from PBMCs. The CDR3 in this case is CASSLYWTKTGETQYF. The bases are TGTGCCAGCAGCTTGTATTGGACCAAGACCGGAGAGACCCAGTACTTC.